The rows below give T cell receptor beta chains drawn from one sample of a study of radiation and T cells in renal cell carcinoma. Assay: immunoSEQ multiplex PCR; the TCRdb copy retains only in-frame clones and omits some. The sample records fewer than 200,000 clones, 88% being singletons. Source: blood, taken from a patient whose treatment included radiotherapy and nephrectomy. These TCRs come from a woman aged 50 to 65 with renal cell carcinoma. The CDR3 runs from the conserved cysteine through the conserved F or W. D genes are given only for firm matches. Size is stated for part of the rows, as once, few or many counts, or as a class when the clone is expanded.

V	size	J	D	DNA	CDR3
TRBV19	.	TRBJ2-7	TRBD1	TGTGCCAGTAGCAGAAACAGGGGTGAAGAGCAGTACTTC	CASSRNRGEEQYF
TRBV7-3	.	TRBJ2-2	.	TGTGCCAGCAGCCCGACGGGGACCGGGGAGCTGTTTTTT	CASSPTGTGELFF
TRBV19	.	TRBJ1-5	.	TGTGCCAGTAGTATAAGGGGGAATCAGCCCCAGCATTTT	CASSIRGNQPQHF
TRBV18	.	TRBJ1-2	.	TGTGCCAGCTCACCTGCAGATAGCGGTTATGGCTACACCTTC	CASSPADSGYGYTF
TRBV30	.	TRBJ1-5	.	TGTGCCTGGAGTGAGGCTAGCAATCAGCCCCAGCATTTT	CAWSEASNQPQHF
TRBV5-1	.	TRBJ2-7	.	TGCGCCAGCAGCTTGGACAGGGCCCTCTACGAGCAGTACTTC	CASSLDRALYEQYF
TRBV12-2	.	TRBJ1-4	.	TGTGCAAGTCGCTGCCGACGGGACAGGAAAAAGCCGGCAACTAATGAAAAACTGTTTTTT	CASRCRRDRKKPATNEKLFF
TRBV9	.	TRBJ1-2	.	TGTGCCAGCAGCGTAGAATGGAGCGCTAACTATGGCTACACCTTC	CASSVEWSANYGYTF
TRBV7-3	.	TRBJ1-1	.	TGTGCCAGCAGCTTCGTTGTTTCTGAAGCTTTCTTT	CASSFVVSEAFF
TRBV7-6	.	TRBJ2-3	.	TGTGCCAGCAGCCCGGGGGTAGGGGTGATGCAGTATTTT	CASSPGVGVMQYF
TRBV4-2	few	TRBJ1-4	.	TGTGCCAGCAGCCCCATGCGGGGACGCCCAGAGGAACTGTTTTTT	CASSPMRGRPEELFF
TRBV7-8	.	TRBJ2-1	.	TGTGCCAGCAGCTTAACCATTCAACTCAGTGATGAGCAGTTCTTC	CASSLTIQLSDEQFF
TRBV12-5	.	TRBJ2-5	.	TGTGCTAGTAGCGAACGGACTACCAACCAAGAGACCCAGTACTTC	CASSERTTNQETQYF
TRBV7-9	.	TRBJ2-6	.	TGTGCCAGCAGCCGAGGACAAGGAAGAAGCTCTGGGGCCAACGTCCTGACTTTC	CASSRGQGRSSGANVLTF
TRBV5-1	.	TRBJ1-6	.	TGCGCCAGCAGCTTGGCGGCGGGACATTCACCCCTCCACTTT	CASSLAAGHSPLHF
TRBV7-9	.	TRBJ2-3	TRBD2	TGTGCCAGCAGCTTAGAGCGGCTAGCGGGGGGAAATACGCAGTATTTT	CASSLERLAGGNTQYF
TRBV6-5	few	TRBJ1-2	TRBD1	TGTGCCAGCAGTTACTCCGCGGGACAGAGCTATGGCTACACCTTC	CASSYSAGQSYGYTF
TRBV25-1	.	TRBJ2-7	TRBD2	TGTGCCAGCCGTCCGGGGGGGCTGTACGAGCAGTACTTC	CASRPGGLYEQYF
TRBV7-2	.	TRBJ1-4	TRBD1	TGTGCCAGCAGCGGGGGACAGCTTAACTCTGAAAAACTGTTTTTT	CASSGGQLNSEKLFF
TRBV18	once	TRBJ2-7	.	TGTGCCAGCTCACCAACGGGCTCGCGAAAGGAGCAGTACTTC	CASSPTGSRKEQYF
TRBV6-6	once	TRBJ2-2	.	TGTGCCAGCGACCTAACAGGGGAGGGTCACCTGTTTTTT	CASDLTGEGHLFF
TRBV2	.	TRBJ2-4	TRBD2	TGTGCCAGCAGTGCAACTAGCGGGGGGGTACAAAACATTCAGTACTTC	CASSATSGGVQNIQYF
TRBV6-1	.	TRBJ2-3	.	TGTGCCAGCATGAGGGGACTTGGCACAGATACGCAGTATTTT	CASMRGLGTDTQYF
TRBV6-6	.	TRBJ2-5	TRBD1	TGTGCCAGCAGTCGACAGGGGGCGATGGAGACCCAGTACTTC	CASSRQGAMETQYF
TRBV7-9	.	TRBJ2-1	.	TGTGCCAGCAGCTTAAAAGGCAGAATAAATTACAATGAGCAGTTCTTC	CASSLKGRINYNEQFF
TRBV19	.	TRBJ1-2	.	TGTGCCAGTAGTACCCTCGACAGGCAGCGGAACTATGGCTACACCTTC	CASSTLDRQRNYGYTF
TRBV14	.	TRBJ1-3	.	TGTGCCAGCAGCCAAGGGGGGATAACCACCATATATTTT	CASSQGGITTIYF
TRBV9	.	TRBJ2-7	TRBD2	TGTGCCAGCAGCGTTGACCTAGCGGCAGGCGAGCAGTACTTC	CASSVDLAAGEQYF
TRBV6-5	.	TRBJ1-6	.	TGTGCCAGCAGTTACAGGAGACCTAATTCACCCCTCCACTTT	CASSYRRPNSPLHF
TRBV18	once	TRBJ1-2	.	TGTGCCAGCTCAGGAAGGACGGATGACTATGGCTACACCTTC	CASSGRTDDYGYTF
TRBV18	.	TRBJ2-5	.	TGTGCCAGCTCGCAAGGGCGAGAGACCCAGTACTTC	CASSQGRETQYF
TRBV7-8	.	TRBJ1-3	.	TGTGCCAGCAGCTTAGCATTTGGGACTGGAAACACCATATATTTT	CASSLAFGTGNTIYF
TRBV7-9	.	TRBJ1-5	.	TGTGCCAGCAGCCTAGTAGGTGCGAGCAATCAGCCCCAGCATTTT	CASSLVGASNQPQHF
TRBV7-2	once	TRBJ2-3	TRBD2	TGTGCCAGCAGCTTATTTGCGGGGGGGGAGGATACGCAGTATTTT	CASSLFAGGEDTQYF
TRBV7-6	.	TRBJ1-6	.	TGTGCCAGCAATCAAGGCTCCTATAATTCACCCCTCCACTTT	CASNQGSYNSPLHF
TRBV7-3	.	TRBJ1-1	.	TGTGCCAGCAGCTTTGCAGTGAACACTGAAGCTTTCTTT	CASSFAVNTEAFF
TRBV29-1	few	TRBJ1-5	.	TGCAGCGTTGAATGTCCCGGAAACAATCAGCCCCAGCATTTT	CSVECPGNNQPQHF
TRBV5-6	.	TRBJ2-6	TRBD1	TGTGCCAGCAGCGGCGGACAGGTCCTCTCTGGGGCCAACGTCCTGACTTTC	CASSGGQVLSGANVLTF
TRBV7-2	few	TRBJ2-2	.	TGTGCCAGCAGCTTTTACGGGGAGCTGTTTTTT	CASSFYGELFF
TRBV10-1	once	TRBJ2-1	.	TGCGCCAGCAGTGAGTCGTCGGGGGCCCCCTACAATGAGCAGTTCTTC	CASSESSGAPYNEQFF